The next 22 T cell receptor beta chains were all read from a single sample in a study of blood T cell repertoires in COVID-19. The repertoire was sequenced with immunoSEQ multiplex PCR; TCRdb's copy has only in-frame clones and lacks some. Of about 300,000 clones in the sample, 85% are singletons; the top ten hold about 2.5%. The specimen sequenced was PBMCs or T cells enriched from blood (not recorded which). The source is a woman aged 45 to 65 who had recovered from COVID-19.

The J gene is TRBJ1-6, the V gene TRBV27; D may be TRBD1 (6 bases). Germline lookup yields CDR1 MNHEY and CDR2 SMNVEV (reference sequence). The CDR3 spans 15 residues. Trimming removed 7 bases from V and 7 bases from J, with 17 bases in between. CDR3 nucleotide sequence: TGTGCCAGCACCACTGACAGGTTTTTAAATTCACCCCTCCACTTT. It translates to CASTTDRFLNSPLHF.

The chain couples TRBV9 to TRBJ1-4; TRBD1 aligns across 7 bases. This CDR3 spans 16 amino acids. CDR1 is SGDLS, CDR2 YYNGEE, per germline. Trimming took 0 bases from V and 1 from J; bases not matched to a gene: 3. In DNA form, the CDR3 reads TGTGCCAGCAGCGTAGGGGGACAGTTAACTAATGAAAAACTGTTTTTT. Its translation: CASSVGGQLTNEKLFF.

The rearrangement uses TRBV12-2 and TRBJ1-4; TRBD1 was called by the table and not checked on the DNA. TRBV12-2 is given as a pseudogene. The CDR3 contains 15 residues. The CDR3 DNA follows: TGTGCAAGTCGCTTAACGGGACAGGGTAATGAAAAACTGTTTTTT. This encodes CASRLTGQGNEKLFF.

V gene TRBV2 combines with J gene TRBJ1-3, with D possibly TRBD1 on 5 matching bases. V lost 6 bases and J 0 bases, leaving 9 bases between the germline ends. Looked up from germline, CDR1 is SNHLY and CDR2 is FYNNEI. The CDR3 has 14 residues. This CDR3 is CASSPTVSGNTIYF. The DNA for the CDR3 is TGTGCCAGCAGCCCGACAGTCTCTGGAAACACCATATATTTT. The full variable domain, rest sourced from reference TRBV2 and TRBJ1-3, is EPEVTQTPSHQVTQMGQEVILRCVPISNHLYFYWYRQILGQKVEFLVSFYNNEISEKSEIFDDQFSVERPDGSNFTLKIRSTKLEDSAMYFCASSPTVSGNTIYFGEGSWLTVV.

The chain has TRBV19 and TRBJ2-7; 8 nucleotides align to TRBD2. The J segment lost 4 bases and the V segment lost 1 base, leaving 6 bases of the junction unmatched. The CDR3 totals 15 residues. Germline assignment: CDR1 LNHDA and CDR2 SQIVND (reference sequence). The CDR3 DNA sequence: TGTGCCAGTAGTATAGCGGGGGGGGCGTTGTACGAGCAGTACTTC. Translating it yields CASSIAGGALYEQYF.

This clone was found a few times. The gene calls are TRBV29-1 and TRBJ2-4, with 7 bases identical to TRBD1. The V and J ends lost 3 bases and 3 bases, in that order; junction bases with no gene match: 8. Per germline, CDR1 SQVTM and CDR2 ANQGSEA. The CDR3 runs 15 residues. CDR3 DNA: TGCAGCGTTGATGACAGGGTTAGAGGCAAAAACATTCAGTACTTC. Its protein is CSVDDRVRGKNIQYF.

The rearrangement links TRBV3-1 (or the pseudogene TRBV3-2) to TRBJ2-2; D is unresolved. The CDR3 length is 14 residues. Germline V gene sequence: CDR1 LGHDT, CDR2 YNNKEL (reference sequence). Trimming removed 0 bases at V and 5 bases at J, with 7 bases between. CDR3 amino acids: CASSQDTVTGELFF. The DNA for the CDR3 is TGTGCCAGCAGCCAAGATACAGTGACCGGGGAGCTGTTTTTT.

The gene calls are TRBV30 and TRBJ1-1; TRBD1 aligns across 7 bases. Trimming at V came to 2 bases and at J to 11 bases, leaving 5 bases not matched to a gene. The CDR3 extends over 11 amino acids. Germline lookup yields CDR1 GTSNPN and CDR2 SVGIG (reference sequence). The CDR3 DNA reads as TGTGCCTGGAGTATTGACAGGGTGGCTTTCTTT. Encoded protein: CAWSIDRVAFF.

This sequence joins TRBV4-1 and TRBJ1-5; D is uncertain. CDR3 length equals 17 residues. Germline V lookup: CDR1 MGHRA, CDR2 YSYEKL. V was shortened by 1 base and J by 0 bases, with 13 bases between the two germline ends. CDR3 protein: CASSQAPLRGSNQPQHF. CDR3 in DNA: TGCGCCAGCAGCCAAGCCCCCCTACGGGGTAGCAATCAGCCCCAGCATTTT.

The chain carries TRBV27 and TRBJ2-7; possible D gene TRBD2, 5 bases. CDR1 and CDR2 (germline): MNHEY, SMNVEV (reference sequence). The CDR3 loop spans 13 amino acids. The V gene lost 5 bases and the J gene lost 3 bases, with 11 bases spanning the gap. The CDR3 here is CASSQRSGYEQYF. Here the CDR3 DNA reads TGTGCCAGCAGTCAGAGGAGCGGCTACGAGCAGTACTTC.

This chain uses TRBV19 with TRBJ2-1, with 10 bases matching TRBD2. The CDR3 is 16 amino acids. CDR1 and CDR2 (germline): LNHDA, SQIVND (reference sequence). The V segment lost 5 bases and the J segment 7 bases; nucleotides outside the gene matches: 11. The CDR3 DNA sequence: TGTGCCAGTAGTCTCCAAATAGCGGGGGGAAGGAATGAGCAGTTCTTC. Translation: CASSLQIAGGRNEQFF.

This clone was seen a handful of times. V is TRBV18 and J is TRBJ1-1, with 9 bases that match TRBD1. The CDR3 covers 18 residues. The V and J ends lost 2 bases and 1 base, in that order; junction bases with no gene match: 11. CDR1 is KGHSH and CDR2 is LQKENI in the germline V gene. The DNA for the CDR3 is TGTGCCAGCTCACCATTCGAACAGGGGGCTGCCCCGAACACTGAAGCTTTCTTT. This gives the protein CASSPFEQGAAPNTEAFF.

The gene calls are TRBV7-6 and TRBJ2-7; 7 positions agree with TRBD1. The length of the CDR3 is 13 residues. Per germline, CDR1 SGHVS and CDR2 FNYEAQ. The V and J ends lost 5 bases and 4 bases, in that order; junction bases with no gene match: 5. The chain's CDR3 is CASSRTGEYEQYF. The CDR3 DNA sequence: TGTGCCAGCAGCCGGACAGGAGAATACGAGCAGTACTTC. The entire variable domain, with the rest obtained from reference TRBV7-6 and TRBJ2-7, is as follows: GAGVSQSPRYKVTKRGQDVALRCDPISGHVSLYWYRQALGQGPEFLTYFNYEAQQDKSGLPNDRFSAERPEGSISTLTIQRTEQRDSAMYRCASSRTGEYEQYFGPGTRLTVT.

The chain carries TRBV10-1 and TRBJ1-2; the match to TRBD1 covers 7 bases. The CDR3 length is 19 residues. The germline gives CDR1 WNHNN, CDR2 SYGVQD (reference sequence). V was clipped by 0 bases and J by 6 bases; unmatched bases: 19. The CDR3 loop is CASSESGRFLPRGINGYTF. The CDR3 nucleotides are TGCGCCAGCAGTGAGTCTGGCCGCTTTCTGCCCAGGGGGATTAATGGCTACACCTTC.

V gene TRBV19 combines with J gene TRBJ1-5; 11 positions match TRBD1. The CDR3 totals 16 residues. The germline V gene encodes CDR1 LNHDA and CDR2 SQIVND (reference sequence). The junction had 6 bases not matched to a gene; V was cut back by 1 base and J by 7 bases. CDR3 loop: CASSIAGQGDGQPQHF. The CDR3 DNA is TGTGCCAGTAGTATAGCGGGACAGGGGGACGGGCAGCCCCAGCATTTT. Filled out from reference TRBV19 and TRBJ1-5, the complete variable domain reads DGGITQSPKYLFRKEGQNVTLSCEQNLNHDAMYWYRQDPGQGLRLIYYSQIVNDFQKGDIAEGYSVSREKKESFPLTVTSAQKNPTAFYLCASSIAGQGDGQPQHFGDGTRLSIL.

The chain links TRBV10-3 to TRBJ1-1; tentatively, D is TRBD1 (5 bases). Germline V gives CDR1 ENHRY, CDR2 SYGVKD. This CDR3 comprises 15 residues. With 5 bases removed from V and 1 base from J, the gap between germline ends came to 14 bases. DNA for the CDR3: TGTGCCATCAGTACCAACGGGGGTGGGAACACTGAAGCTTTCTTT. The encoded protein is CAISTNGGGNTEAFF.

V usage is TRBV7-9 and J usage is TRBJ1-6, with D unclear. Per the germline V gene, CDR1 is SEHNR and CDR2 is FQNEAQ (reference sequence). The CDR3 contains 15 residues. Trimming cost V 1 base and J 6 bases, with 10 bases left between them. Here the CDR3 DNA reads TGTGCCAGCAGCTTAGGGTTGCGTCGTAATTCACCCCTCCACTTT. Its protein is CASSLGLRRNSPLHF.

The chain combines TRBV5-6 with TRBJ2-3, with 11 bases matching TRBD1. The CDR3 consists of 16 residues. V lost 3 bases, J lost 6 bases, and 9 bases stayed unmatched. Germline assignment: CDR1 SGHDT and CDR2 YYEEEE. The chain's CDR3 is CASSYPVGTGGDTQYF. The CDR3 DNA reads TGTGCCAGCAGCTATCCGGTCGGGACAGGGGGGGATACGCAGTATTTT.

The chain employs TRBV3-1 (or the pseudogene TRBV3-2) and TRBJ2-2, with 7 bases lining up with TRBD2. With 5 bases clipped from V and 3 bases from J, the junction kept 6 bases outside the gene matches. Per germline, CDR1 LGHDT and CDR2 YNNKEL (reference sequence). The CDR3 sequence is 15 residues long. CDR3 nucleotide sequence: TGTGCCAGCAGCATACGGGACTATGACACCGGGGAGCTGTTTTTT. Its protein product is CASSIRDYDTGELFF.

The gene calls are TRBV30 and TRBJ1-2; 7 bases map to TRBD1. The germline V gene has CDR1 GTSNPN and CDR2 SVGIG (reference sequence). V was clipped by 5 bases and J by 6 bases; unmatched bases: 6. The CDR3 totals 12 residues. As DNA, the CDR3 is TGTGCCTGGTCCGGGACAGACAATGGCTACACCTTC. Residues: CAWSGTDNGYTF.

This clone is a singleton in its sample. The chain is built from TRBV6-1 and TRBJ1-2; no firm D call. Germline V CDR1 and CDR2: MNHNS, SASEGT. The CDR3 loop spans 13 amino acids. V was cut by 2 bases and J by 6 bases, with 10 bases left in between. The CDR3 coding sequence is TGTGCCAGCAGTGAAAGGATCGGGGATGGCTACACCTTC. The encoded protein is CASSERIGDGYTF.

The chain carries TRBV9 and TRBJ2-2, with TRBD1 matching over 9 bases. The CDR3 sequence is 16 residues long. Per the germline V gene, CDR1 is SGDLS and CDR2 is YYNGEE. V lost 4 bases to trimming and J lost 4 bases; unmatched junction nucleotides: 8. The DNA for the CDR3 is TGTGCCAGCAGCCTCCCACAGGGGGCAGGCACCGGGGAGCTGTTTTTT. It is translated as CASSLPQGAGTGELFF.